Listed below are T cell receptor beta chains from one sample, sequenced in a study of blood T cell repertoires in COVID-19. Clones were sequenced by immunoSEQ multiplex PCR, and TCRdb holds only the in-frame ones, with some missing. The data show about 180,000 clones, roughly 80% seen once. The sample consisted of peripheral blood. These receptors were collected from a woman in her seventies with COVID-19, enrolled during active disease. Each CDR3 is given with its conserved first and last residue. Fields, in order: clone size, D gene, V gene, J gene, CDR3 protein, CDR3 DNA. D genes are given only for firm matches. Size values are once, few and many counts, or a class for expanded clones, and some rows have none.

.	.	TRBV27	TRBJ2-3	CASSTPPTGSDTQYF	TGTGCCAGCAGTACACCCCCCACAGGGTCAGATACGCAGTATTTT
.	.	TRBV19	TRBJ1-2	CASSSQGYYGYTF	TGTGCCAGTAGTTCTCAGGGGTACTATGGCTACACCTTC
once	.	TRBV5-4	TRBJ2-5	CASSQTRGTQYF	TGTGCCAGCAGCCAAACCCGGGGGACCCAGTACTTC
once	.	TRBV19	TRBJ1-5	CASSISRVSNQPQHF	TGTGCCAGTAGTATATCTCGGGTGTCCAATCAGCCCCAGCATTTT
once	TRBD1	TRBV7-9	TRBJ2-1	CASSLTPLDRGEFF	TGTGCCAGCAGCTTAACCCCTCTGGACAGGGGCGAGTTCTTC
many	.	TRBV6-5	TRBJ1-6	CASIRDSSYNSPLHF	TGTGCCAGCATCCGAGACAGCTCCTATAATTCACCCCTCCACTTT
once	TRBD2	TRBV24-1	TRBJ2-3	CATSPGAGADTQYF	TGTGCCACCAGTCCGGGAGCGGGGGCAGATACGCAGTATTTT
.	TRBD1	TRBV10-3	TRBJ1-2	CAIGTGDYGYTF	TGTGCCATTGGGACAGGGGACTATGGCTACACCTTC
.	.	TRBV7-8	TRBJ1-1	CASSLESPEAAFF	TGTGCCAGCAGCTTAGAATCCCCGGAGGCGGCTTTCTTT
.	.	TRBV12-3/TRBV12-4	TRBJ1-5	CASSYRDQPQHF	TGTGCCAGCAGTTACAGGGACCAGCCCCAGCATTTT
.	TRBD2	TRBV2	TRBJ2-1	CASRLGTSRDEQFF	TGTGCCAGCAGATTAGGGACTAGCCGCGATGAGCAGTTCTTC
.	TRBD1	TRBV30	TRBJ2-2	CAWSTTGQGTGELFF	TGTGCCTGGAGTACGACAGGGCAGGGAACCGGGGAGCTGTTTTTT
.	TRBD1	TRBV6-2/TRBV6-3	TRBJ1-1	CASSIQGITEAFF	TGTGCCAGCAGCATACAGGGGATCACTGAAGCTTTCTTT
once	TRBD2	TRBV5-1	TRBJ2-3	CASSLAGGAEDTQYF	TGCGCCAGCAGCTTGGCCGGGGGGGCGGAGGATACGCAGTATTTT
.	.	TRBV3-1/TRBV3-2	TRBJ2-1	CASSHGARNEQFF	TGTGCCAGCAGCCATGGGGCGCGGAATGAGCAGTTCTTC
.	TRBD2	TRBV5-1	TRBJ2-1	CASSLVGGLSKNEQFF	TGCGCCAGCAGCTTGGTGGGGGGACTATCGAAGAATGAGCAGTTCTTC
.	.	TRBV11-3	TRBJ2-2	CASSLNGGRGRELFF	TGTGCCAGCAGTCTTAACGGGGGAAGGGGCCGGGAGCTGTTTTTT
.	TRBD2	TRBV30	TRBJ2-1	CAWSISGRVNEQFF	TGTGCCTGGAGTATCAGCGGGAGGGTGAATGAGCAGTTCTTC
.	.	TRBV16	TRBJ2-7	CASSPPGSIHEQYF	TGTGCCAGCAGCCCCCCTGGTAGTATCCACGAGCAGTACTTC
.	TRBD2	TRBV11-2	TRBJ2-7	CASSSAGRFYEQYF	TGTGCCAGCAGCTCAGCGGGGCGATTCTACGAGCAGTACTTC
once	TRBD1	TRBV6-2/TRBV6-3	TRBJ1-5	CASSAGQGMDQPQHF	TGTGCCAGCAGTGCGGGACAGGGGATGGATCAGCCCCAGCATTTT
.	TRBD2	TRBV5-6	TRBJ2-7	CASSSSPGGYEQYF	TGTGCCAGCAGCTCGTCGCCGGGGGGTTACGAGCAGTACTTC
.	.	TRBV24-1	TRBJ2-3	CATSTPGDTQYF	TGTGCCACCAGTACCCCCGGGGATACGCAGTATTTT
.	TRBD1	TRBV10-3	TRBJ1-2	CAISEGQGCTF	TGTGCCATCAGTGAGGGACAGGGGTGCACCTTC
.	TRBD1	TRBV27	TRBJ1-2	CASSPRTGGSYGYTF	TGTGCCAGCAGTCCTCGGACAGGAGGGAGCTATGGCTACACCTTC
.	TRBD2	TRBV3-1/TRBV3-2	TRBJ2-3	CASSHSGSPDTQYF	TGTGCCAGCAGCCATAGCGGGAGCCCCGATACGCAGTATTTT
.	TRBD1	TRBV19	TRBJ2-3	CASSSLTGVGTDTQYF	TGTGCCAGTAGCTCCCTTACAGGGGTCGGCACAGATACGCAGTATTTT
.	.	TRBV28	TRBJ2-1	CASSFGLNNEQFF	TGTGCCAGCAGTTTCGGACTAAACAATGAGCAGTTCTTC
.	TRBD1	TRBV7-2	TRBJ2-5	CASSSTGTGSQETQYF	TGTGCCAGCAGCAGCACCGGGACAGGGTCCCAAGAGACCCAGTACTTC
.	TRBD1	TRBV27	TRBJ2-6	CASSLVGQGSSGANVLTF	TGTGCCAGCAGTTTAGTGGGACAGGGGTCCTCTGGGGCCAACGTCCTGACTTTC
few	.	TRBV4-3	TRBJ2-7	CASSQMTGTYEQYF	TGCGCCAGCAGCCAAATGACAGGAACCTACGAGCAGTACTTC
.	.	TRBV21-1	TRBJ2-2	CASSKGIDRGCLNTGELFF	TGTGCCAGCAGCAAAGGGATAGACAGGGGTTGTTTGAACACCGGGGAGCTGTTTTTT
once	TRBD2	TRBV6-4	TRBJ2-7	CASRVRTSGYEQYF	TGTGCCAGCAGGGTAAGGACTAGCGGCTACGAGCAGTACTTC
.	TRBD1	TRBV5-1	TRBJ1-2	CASSSGTVPNYGYTF	TGCGCCAGCAGCTCCGGGACAGTTCCTAACTATGGCTACACCTTC
.	.	TRBV21-1	TRBJ1-6	CASSKTVIGQDNYNSPLHF	TGTGCCAGCAGCAAAACCGTAATAGGACAGGACAACTATAATTCACCCCTCCACTTT
.	.	TRBV19	TRBJ2-6	CASSPRRAGANVLTF	TGTGCCAGTAGTCCCCGCCGGGCTGGGGCCAACGTCCTGACTTTC
.	.	TRBV19	TRBJ2-2	CASSIDARVRELFF	TGTGCCAGTAGTATAGATGCCCGGGTCCGGGAGCTGTTTTTT
.	.	TRBV19	TRBJ1-5	CASSPPIRGSNNQPQHF	TGTGCCAGTAGTCCGCCTATCAGGGGCTCCAACAATCAGCCCCAGCATTTT
.	.	TRBV10-2	TRBJ1-6	CASRRAGRDSPLHF	TGCGCCAGCAGGAGGGCAGGAAGGGATTCACCCCTCCACTTT
.	TRBD2	TRBV15	TRBJ2-5	CATSGGAGVSYQETQYF	TGTGCCACCAGCGGGGGAGCGGGAGTCTCGTACCAAGAGACCCAGTACTTC
many	TRBD1	TRBV6-5	TRBJ1-1	CASRTLGQGAGEAFF	TGTGCCAGCAGGACGCTGGGACAGGGGGCGGGTGAAGCTTTCTTT
.	.	TRBV10-1	TRBJ2-2	CASSGRTGELFF	TGCGCCAGCAGTGGTCGGACCGGGGAGCTGTTTTTT
.	TRBD2	TRBV9	TRBJ2-7	CASSVPFARAGGSEQYF	TGTGCCAGCAGCGTACCTTTCGCTCGCGCGGGAGGCTCCGAGCAGTACTTC
.	TRBD2	TRBV7-9	TRBJ2-3	CASSPQASGTFRDTQYF	TGTGCCAGCAGCCCCCAGGCAAGCGGGACCTTTCGGGATACGCAGTATTTT
.	.	TRBV29-1	TRBJ1-5	CSVESGESNQPQHF	TGCAGCGTTGAATCGGGGGAGAGCAATCAGCCCCAGCATTTT
.	TRBD1	TRBV3-1/TRBV3-2	TRBJ1-6	CASSQDNRTGAAKGDNSPLHF	TGTGCCAGCAGCCAAGATAATAGGACAGGGGCTGCAAAAGGGGATAATTCACCCCTCCACTTT
once	TRBD1	TRBV15	TRBJ1-4	CATSRATGTGNEKLFF	TGTGCCACCAGCAGAGCGACCGGGACAGGGAACGAAAAACTGTTTTTT
.	.	TRBV7-2	TRBJ1-2	CASSLYGGASLNYGYTF	TGTGCCAGCAGCTTATACGGGGGGGCGAGCCTTAACTATGGCTACACCTTC
.	.	TRBV6-5	TRBJ1-5	CASKRLLSNQPQHF	TGTGCCAGCAAACGACTCCTTAGCAATCAGCCCCAGCATTTT
.	.	TRBV28	TRBJ1-2	CASSFGQGNYGYTF	TGTGCCAGCAGTTTCGGGCAGGGGAACTATGGCTACACCTTC
.	.	TRBV28	TRBJ2-4	CASSLEGPDIQYF	TGTGCCAGCAGTTTAGAGGGTCCAGACATTCAGTACTTC